The 25 T cell receptor beta chains reported below all come from one sample, sequenced in a study of cytomegalovirus exposure and HLA in healthy donors. The PCR used 60 Vbeta and 13 Jbeta primers. Data came from immunoSEQ multiplex PCR; TCRdb stores just in-frame clones and leaves some out. The sample contains 65,000 or so clones, over 50% of which appear only once. Sequenced: PBMCs. The receptors shown here come from a man between 25 and 39 years old in good health and CMV-seronegative.

The V call is TRBV7-2, the J call TRBJ2-7; 10 bases map to TRBD2. CDR3 length: 16 amino acids. V trimming: 2 bases; J trimming: 3 bases; junction bases outside the gene matches: 7. The germline gives CDR1 SGHTA, CDR2 FQGNSA. CDR3 DNA sequence: TGTGCCAGCAGCTTAACCGGGTCTAGCGGGGGCTACGAGCAGTACTTC. Protein: CASSLTGSSGGYEQYF.

The chain has TRBV15 and TRBJ2-5; a weak D match, TRBD2 (6 bases). The CDR3 consists of 13 residues. Germline V lookup: CDR1 LNHNV, CDR2 YYDKDF (reference sequence). Trimming shortened V by 8 bases and J by 0 bases, and 10 bases separated the two germline ends. The CDR3 loop is CATVRGYQETQYF. The CDR3 region has the DNA TGTGCCACCGTCCGGGGGTACCAAGAGACCCAGTACTTC.

The rearrangement joins TRBV10-2 to TRBJ2-5; 9 nucleotides agree with TRBD1. Germline CDR1 and CDR2: WSHSY and SAAADI. This CDR3 is 15 amino acids long. V gave up 2 bases and J gave up 5 bases; unmatched junction bases: 6. The CDR3 coding sequence is TGCGCCAGCAGTGAGCTCGACAGGGGGTCGGAGACCCAGTACTTC. Its protein product is CASSELDRGSETQYF.

The chain links TRBV21-1 to TRBJ1-3; TRBD1, the table's D call, was not compared with the DNA. TRBV21-1 is a known pseudogene. The CDR3 length is 14 residues. The CDR3 protein is CASKHTSSGNTIYF. CDR3 DNA: TGTGCCAGCAAACACACCAGCTCTGGAAACACCATATATTTT.

The CDR3 here is CAIRGDTGQETQYF. CDR3 DNA sequence: TGTGCCATCAGGGGGGACACGGGTCAAGAGACCCAGTACTTC. The chain is built from TRBV10-3 and TRBJ2-5, with D tentatively TRBD1 (6 bases). The CDR3 contains 14 residues. V was shortened by 6 bases and J by 2 bases, with 13 bases between the two germline ends. Germline V gene data show CDR1 as ENHRY and CDR2 as SYGVKD.

The rearrangement links TRBV19 to TRBJ1-1, with a possible D match to TRBD1 (5 bases). The germline V and J ends were trimmed by 5 bases and 7 bases, with 11 bases remaining between them. The CDR3 loop spans 12 amino acids. Per germline, CDR1 LNHDA and CDR2 SQIVND (reference sequence). The CDR3 here is CASSYLQGEAFF. The CDR3 DNA reads as TGTGCCAGTAGTTACCTTCAGGGTGAAGCTTTCTTT. Full variable domain (missing parts from reference TRBV19 and TRBJ1-1): DGGITQSPKYLFRKEGQNVTLSCEQNLNHDAMYWYRQDPGQGLRLIYYSQIVNDFQKGDIAEGYSVSREKKESFPLTVTSAQKNPTAFYLCASSYLQGEAFFGQGTRLTVV.

J is TRBJ1-2 and V is TRBV6-5, with 8 positions matching TRBD1. The CDR3 runs to 12 residues. Germline values: CDR1 MNHEY, CDR2 SVGAGI. V trimming: 5 bases; J trimming: 10 bases; junction bases outside the gene matches: 6. CDR3 sequence (DNA): TGTGCCAGCAGTCAGGACAGGGAGGCCTACACCTTC. Translating it yields CASSQDREAYTF.

The genes are TRBV6-5 and TRBJ1-2; possible D gene TRBD1, 6 bases. Germline CDR1 and CDR2: MNHEY and SVGAGI. CDR3 length: 14 residues. Trimming removed 9 bases from V and 4 bases from J, with 18 bases in between. The CDR3 spells CASSAGDRGYGYTF. The CDR3 DNA is TGTGCCAGTAGCGCAGGGGATCGAGGCTATGGCTACACCTTC.

The chain recombines TRBV10-1 with TRBJ1-2, with 7 bases identical to TRBD1. V gave up 6 bases and J gave up 1 base; unmatched junction bases: 5. The CDR3 extends over 14 amino acids. From germline, CDR1 is WNHNN and CDR2 SYGVQD (reference sequence). Written as DNA, the CDR3 is TGCGCCAGCAGCCTGGACAGGTGTAACTATGGCTACACCTTC. Translated, it gives CASSLDRCNYGYTF.

The J gene is TRBJ2-3, the V gene TRBV7-9; tentative D call: TRBD2 (6 bases). V was pared by 1 base and J by 2 bases, with 13 bases between. CDR1 is SEHNR, CDR2 FQNEAQ, per germline (reference sequence). The CDR3 runs 16 residues. This chain's CDR3 is CASSLVEGLVTDTQYF. The CDR3 DNA reads TGTGCCAGCAGCTTAGTGGAGGGGCTGGTCACAGATACGCAGTATTTT.

In its sample, this clone was seen once. The rearrangement joins TRBV7-2 to TRBJ1-2; D possibly corresponds to TRBD1 (5 bases). V lost 3 bases and J lost 4, with 12 bases in between. This CDR3 is built from 14 residues. The germline gives CDR1 SGHTA, CDR2 FQGNSA. CDR3 coding DNA: TGTGCCAGCAGCTTTTTTCAGGGCTCCTATGGCTACACCTTC. It translates to CASSFFQGSYGYTF.

CDR3 bases: TGCAGCGTGGCGGTTGCAACTAATGAAAAACTGTTTTTT. Translation gives CSVAVATNEKLFF. The chain joins TRBV29-1 to TRBJ1-4; D unclear. Germline V CDR1 and CDR2: SQVTM, ANQGSEA. This CDR3 spans 13 amino acids. Trimming pared 6 bases from V and 0 bases from J, leaving 8 bases between.

This clone was seen only a few times. The chain uses TRBV6-6 and TRBJ1-6; D is unresolved. Per the germline V gene, CDR1 is MNHNY and CDR2 is SVGAGI (reference sequence). The length of the CDR3 is 14 residues. The V end lost 0 bases, the J end lost 7 bases, and 7 bases lay between the germline ends. The CDR3 spells CASSYSDFNSPLHF. In DNA form, the CDR3 reads TGTGCCAGCAGTTACTCGGACTTCAATTCACCCCTCCACTTT.

J is TRBJ2-7 and V is TRBV19; 7 nucleotides agree with TRBD1. V gave up 10 bases and J gave up 0 bases; unmatched junction bases: 6. From germline, CDR1 is LNHDA and CDR2 SQIVND (reference sequence). The CDR3 extends over 13 amino acids. CDR3: CATLGQTSYEQYF. In DNA form, the CDR3 reads TGTGCCACTCTGGGACAGACCTCCTACGAGCAGTACTTC.

This chain uses TRBV6-1 with TRBJ2-1; the D gene is possibly TRBD2 (6 bases). Per the germline V gene, CDR1 is MNHNS and CDR2 is SASEGT. Trimming cost V 6 bases and J 6 bases, with 12 bases left between them. The CDR3 runs to 13 residues. CDR3 amino acids: CASRSSGSNEQFF. CDR3 in DNA: TGTGCCAGCAGGAGTAGCGGAAGCAATGAGCAGTTCTTC.

The genes are TRBV14 and TRBJ1-2; D ambiguous. Trimming left V 1 base short and J 8 bases short, with 8 bases between. The CDR3 has 12 amino acids. Germline loops: CDR1 SGHDN, CDR2 FVKESK. CDR3 sequence (DNA): TGTGCCAGCAGCCAAGGCGGATGGGGCTACACCTTC. Protein sequence: CASSQGGWGYTF.

J is TRBJ1-4 and V is TRBV6-5; 7 positions match TRBD1. With 0 bases clipped from V and 4 bases from J, the junction kept 2 bases outside the gene matches. Germline V lookup: CDR1 MNHEY, CDR2 SVGAGI. The CDR3 extends over 15 amino acids. Here the CDR3 reads CASSYSTGRNEKLFF. CDR3 nucleotide sequence: TGTGCCAGCAGTTACTCGACAGGGCGTAATGAAAAACTGTTTTTT.

The chain uses TRBV7-8 and TRBJ2-7; 9 bases match TRBD1. Unmatched junction bases numbered 9, after V lost 1 base and J lost 5 bases. This CDR3 is 16 amino acids long. The germline V gene has CDR1 SGHVS and CDR2 FQNEAQ. CDR3 protein: CASSLEGGQGFDEQYF. The DNA of the CDR3 is TGTGCCAGCAGCTTAGAGGGGGGACAGGGTTTCGACGAGCAGTACTTC.

The V call is TRBV7-9, the J call TRBJ2-6; D may be TRBD1 (6 bases). V lost 5 bases and J 0 bases, leaving 20 bases between the germline ends. Germline CDR1 reads SEHNR; CDR2 reads FQNEAQ (reference sequence). CDR3 size: 19 residues. The CDR3 protein is CASSPRWGRRFSGANVLTF. The CDR3 nucleotides are TGTGCCAGCAGCCCACGGTGGGGGCGGAGATTCTCTGGGGCCAACGTCCTGACTTTC.

This sequence joins TRBV30 and TRBJ1-5; possibly TRBD1 for D (6 bases). Germline CDR1 is GTSNPN and CDR2 is SVGIG (reference sequence). Trimming stripped 1 base from V and 4 bases from J, with 11 bases between. This CDR3 is built from 14 residues. The CDR3 region has the DNA TGTGCCTGGAGTGAGGGGGGGGCAAATCAGCCCCAGCATTTT. Its protein product is CAWSEGGANQPQHF. Full variable domain (remainder filled in from reference TRBV30 and TRBJ1-5): SQTIHQWPATLVQPVGSPLSLECTVEGTSNPNLYWYRQAAGRGLQLLFYSVGIGQISSEVPQNLSASRPQDRQFILSSKKLLLSDSGFYLCAWSEGGANQPQHFGDGTRLSIL.

This chain joins TRBV6-1 and TRBJ2-7, with D perhaps TRBD2 (6 bases). CDR1 and CDR2 (germline): MNHNS, SASEGT. Trimming left V 7 bases short and J 2 bases short, with 12 bases between. This CDR3 has 13 amino acids. CDR3 protein: CASNGGVPYEQYF. CDR3 bases: TGTGCCAGCAATGGAGGGGTGCCCTACGAGCAGTACTTC.

This clone appeared once. The gene calls are TRBV4-2 and TRBJ2-1; 11 bases align to TRBD2. Germline lookup yields CDR1 LGHNA and CDR2 YNFKEQ. With V trimmed by 0 bases and J by 8 bases, 3 bases remained unmatched. The CDR3 has 15 residues. The chain's CDR3 is CASSQDLLAGDEQFF. The CDR3 DNA follows: TGTGCCAGCAGCCAAGATCTACTAGCGGGAGATGAGCAGTTCTTC.

The chain combines TRBV6-6 with TRBJ1-6, with D possibly matching TRBD1 (5 bases). The CDR3 runs 14 residues. Germline V gene sequence: CDR1 MNHNY, CDR2 SVGAGI (reference sequence). V dropped 4 bases and J dropped 7 bases, with 11 bases sitting between them. The CDR3 reads CASSLARVNSPLHF. CDR3 nucleotide sequence: TGTGCCAGCAGTTTGGCCAGGGTGAATTCACCCCTCCACTTT.

This clone was seen a handful of times. The chain is built from TRBV11-1 and TRBJ1-5; a possible D gene is TRBD1 (6 bases). CDR1 and CDR2 from the germline V gene are SGHAT and FQDESV (reference sequence). The CDR3 runs to 17 residues. V was shortened by 1 base and J by 5 bases, with 18 bases between the two germline ends. This chain's CDR3 is CASSLGRTSGGDQPQHF. The CDR3 region has the DNA TGTGCCAGCAGCTTAGGGCGGACCTCGGGGGGCGATCAGCCCCAGCATTTT.

The chain is built from TRBV19 and TRBJ2-3, with D perhaps matching TRBD1 (6 bases). This CDR3 is 13 amino acids long. Germline V gene data show CDR1 as LNHDA and CDR2 as SQIVND (reference sequence). V lost 6 bases to trimming and J lost 2 bases, with 9 bases between them. The CDR3 spells CASSQGPTDTQYF. The DNA for the CDR3 is TGTGCCAGTAGCCAGGGGCCCACAGATACGCAGTATTTT.